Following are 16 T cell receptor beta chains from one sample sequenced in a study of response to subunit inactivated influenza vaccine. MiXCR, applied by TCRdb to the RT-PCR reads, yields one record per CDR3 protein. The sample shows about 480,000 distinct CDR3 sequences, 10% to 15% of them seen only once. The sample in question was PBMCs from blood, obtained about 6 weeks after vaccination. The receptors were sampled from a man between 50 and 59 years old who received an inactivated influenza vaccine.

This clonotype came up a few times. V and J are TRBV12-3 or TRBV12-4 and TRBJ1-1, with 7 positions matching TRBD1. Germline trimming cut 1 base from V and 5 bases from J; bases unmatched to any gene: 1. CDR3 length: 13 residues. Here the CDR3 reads CASSLGGQTEAFF. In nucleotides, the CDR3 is TGTGCCAGCAGTTTAGGGGGACAGACTGAAGCTTTCTTT.

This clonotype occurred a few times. CDR3 DNA: TGTGCCATCAGACTAGCGGGAGGCACAGATACGCAGTATTTT. Its protein product is CAIRLAGGTDTQYF. V usage is TRBV10-3 and J usage is TRBJ2-3; 11 bases match TRBD2. This CDR3 spans 14 amino acids. Germline CDR1 is ENHRY and CDR2 is SYGVKD. The V gene end was trimmed by 6 bases and the J gene end by 1 base; junction bases not matched to a gene: 0.

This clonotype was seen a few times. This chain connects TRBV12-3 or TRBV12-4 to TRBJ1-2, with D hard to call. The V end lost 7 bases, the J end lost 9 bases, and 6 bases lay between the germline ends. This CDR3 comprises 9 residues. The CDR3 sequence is CASTTRYTF. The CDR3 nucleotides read TGTGCCAGCACTACTCGCTACACCTTC.

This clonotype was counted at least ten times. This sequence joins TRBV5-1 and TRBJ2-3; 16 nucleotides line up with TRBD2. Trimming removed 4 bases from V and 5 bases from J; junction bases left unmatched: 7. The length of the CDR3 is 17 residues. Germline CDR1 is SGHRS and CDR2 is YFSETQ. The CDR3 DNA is TGCGCCAGCAGCGCCGGGACTAGCGGGAGGGCCAAAGATACGCAGTATTTT. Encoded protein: CASSAGTSGRAKDTQYF.

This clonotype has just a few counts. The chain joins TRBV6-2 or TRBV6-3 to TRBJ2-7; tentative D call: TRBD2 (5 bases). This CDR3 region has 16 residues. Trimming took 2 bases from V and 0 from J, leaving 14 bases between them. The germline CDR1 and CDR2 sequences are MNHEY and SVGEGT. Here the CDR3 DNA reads TGTGCCAGCAGTTACGGGTTAGCGACCTCCTCCTACGAGCAGTACTTC. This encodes CASSYGLATSSYEQYF.

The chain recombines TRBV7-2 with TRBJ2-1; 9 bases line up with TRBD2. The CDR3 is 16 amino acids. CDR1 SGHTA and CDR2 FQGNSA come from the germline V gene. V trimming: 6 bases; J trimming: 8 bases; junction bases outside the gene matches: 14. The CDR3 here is CASRREGRLESYEQFF. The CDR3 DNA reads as TGTGCCAGCAGGCGGGAGGGCCGCTTGGAGAGCTATGAGCAGTTCTTC.

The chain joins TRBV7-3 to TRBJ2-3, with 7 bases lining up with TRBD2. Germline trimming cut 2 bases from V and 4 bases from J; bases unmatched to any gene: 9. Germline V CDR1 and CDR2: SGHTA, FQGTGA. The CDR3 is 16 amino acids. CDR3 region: CASSLFGGSGADTQYF. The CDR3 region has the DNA TGTGCCAGCAGCTTATTTGGCGGGAGTGGCGCAGATACGCAGTATTTT.

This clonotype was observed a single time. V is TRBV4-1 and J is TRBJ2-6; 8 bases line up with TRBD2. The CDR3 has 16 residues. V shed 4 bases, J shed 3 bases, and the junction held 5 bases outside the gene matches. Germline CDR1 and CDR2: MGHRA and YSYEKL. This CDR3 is CASSPGGGGGANVLTF. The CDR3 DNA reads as TGCGCCAGCAGCCCCGGGGGGGGCGGTGGGGCCAACGTCCTGACTTTC.

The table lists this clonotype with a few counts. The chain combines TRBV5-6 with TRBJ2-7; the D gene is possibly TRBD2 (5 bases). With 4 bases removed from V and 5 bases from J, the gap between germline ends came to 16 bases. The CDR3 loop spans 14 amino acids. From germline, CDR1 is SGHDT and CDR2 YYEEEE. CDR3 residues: CASSLLGPGDEQYF. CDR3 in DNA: TGTGCCAGCAGCCTCCTTGGGCCCGGGGACGAGCAGTACTTC.

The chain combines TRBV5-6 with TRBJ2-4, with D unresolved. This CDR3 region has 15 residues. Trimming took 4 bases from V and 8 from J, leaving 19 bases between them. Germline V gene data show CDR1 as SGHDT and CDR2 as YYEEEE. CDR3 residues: CASSRQGLWQDIQYF. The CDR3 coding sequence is TGTGCCAGCAGCCGGCAAGGGCTTTGGCAAGACATTCAGTACTTC.

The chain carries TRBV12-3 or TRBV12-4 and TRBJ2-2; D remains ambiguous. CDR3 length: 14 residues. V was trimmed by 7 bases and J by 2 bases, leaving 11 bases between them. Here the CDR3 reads CASTSGSNTGELFF. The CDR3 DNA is TGTGCCAGCACCTCAGGTTCCAACACCGGGGAGCTGTTTTTT.

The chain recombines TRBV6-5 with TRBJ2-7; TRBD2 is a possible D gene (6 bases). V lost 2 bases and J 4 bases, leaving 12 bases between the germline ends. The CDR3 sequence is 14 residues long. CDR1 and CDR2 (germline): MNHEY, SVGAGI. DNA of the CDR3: TGTGCCAGCAGTTACGGGGCAGGGAGGTACGAGCAGTACTTC. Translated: CASSYGAGRYEQYF.

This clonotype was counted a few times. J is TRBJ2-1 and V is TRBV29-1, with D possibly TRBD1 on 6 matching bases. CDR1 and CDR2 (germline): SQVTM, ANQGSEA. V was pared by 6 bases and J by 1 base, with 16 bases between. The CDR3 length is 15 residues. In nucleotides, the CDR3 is TGCAGCGTAAGCCAGGGGTCGGGGTCCTACAATGAGCAGTTCTTC. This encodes CSVSQGSGSYNEQFF.

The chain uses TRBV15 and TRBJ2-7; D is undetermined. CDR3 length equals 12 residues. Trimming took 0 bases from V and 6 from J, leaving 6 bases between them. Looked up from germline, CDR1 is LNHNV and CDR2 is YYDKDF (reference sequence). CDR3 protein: CATSRDRREQYF. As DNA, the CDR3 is TGTGCCACCAGCAGAGACCGGCGCGAGCAGTACTTC.

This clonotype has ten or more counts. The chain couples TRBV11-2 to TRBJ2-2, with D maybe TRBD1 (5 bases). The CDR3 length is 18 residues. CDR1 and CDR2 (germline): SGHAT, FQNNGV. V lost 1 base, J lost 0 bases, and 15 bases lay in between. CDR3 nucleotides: TGTGCCAGCAGCTTAGGGGGCAGGGTCATTGCGAACACCGGGGAGCTGTTTTTT. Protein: CASSLGGRVIANTGELFF. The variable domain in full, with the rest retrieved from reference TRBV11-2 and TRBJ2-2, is EAGVAQSPRYKIIEKRQSVAFWCNPISGHATLYWYQQILGQGPKLLIQFQNNGVVDDSQLPKDRFSAERLKGVDSTLKIQPAKLEDSAVYLCASSLGGRVIANTGELFFGEGSRLTVL.

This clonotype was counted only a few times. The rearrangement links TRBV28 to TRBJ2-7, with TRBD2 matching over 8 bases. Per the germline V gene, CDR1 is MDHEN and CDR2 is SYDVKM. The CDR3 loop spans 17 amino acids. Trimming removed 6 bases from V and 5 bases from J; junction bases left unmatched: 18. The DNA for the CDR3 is TGTGCCAGCAGCGAATGGAGTAGCGGGAAAACCCGTCACGAGCAGTACTTC. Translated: CASSEWSSGKTRHEQYF.